Following are 16 T cell receptor beta chains from one sample sequenced in a study of T cell changes during pregnancy in multiple sclerosis. This table comes from immunoSEQ multiplex PCR, and its TCRdb copy is limited to in-frame clones, with some not included. The table has about 64,000 clones, about nine tenths seen once. Sequences were derived from peripheral blood, sampled in the second trimester of pregnancy. The receptors were gathered from a female donor with multiple sclerosis, enrolled in a pregnancy study.

The J gene is TRBJ2-5, the V gene TRBV5-1, with TRBD1 matching 7 bases. Germline loops: CDR1 SGHRS, CDR2 YFSETQ. This CDR3 has 16 residues. V shed 4 bases and J 0 bases; nucleotides not matched to a gene: 9. CDR3 amino acids: CASSQLPGQYQETQYF. CDR3 coding DNA: TGCGCCAGCAGCCAGTTGCCGGGACAGTACCAAGAGACCCAGTACTTC.

This sequence joins TRBV9 and TRBJ2-2; TRBD1 matches 7 bases. The CDR3 has 15 residues. V lost 0 bases and J lost 2; bases outside the gene matches: 1. Looked up from germline, CDR1 is SGDLS and CDR2 is YYNGEE. Here the CDR3 reads CASSVGTGNTGELFF. CDR3 in DNA: TGTGCCAGCAGCGTAGGGACAGGCAACACCGGGGAGCTGTTTTTT.

V and J are TRBV9 and TRBJ2-6, with a weak D call TRBD1 (5 bases). Germline V gives CDR1 SGDLS, CDR2 YYNGEE. Trimming stripped 0 bases from V and 2 bases from J, with 9 bases between. This CDR3 is 16 amino acids long. CDR3 amino acids: CASSVAGKAGANVLTF. The CDR3 nucleotides are TGTGCCAGCAGCGTAGCAGGGAAAGCTGGGGCCAACGTCCTGACTTTC.

The J gene is TRBJ1-1, the V gene TRBV2, with 8 bases fitting TRBD1. This CDR3 comprises 14 residues. In germline, CDR1 is SNHLY, CDR2 FYNNEI. Unmatched junction bases numbered 7, after V lost 7 bases and J lost 3 bases. CDR3 nucleotides: TGTGCCAGCATCTTCACAGGGGGGGACACTGAAGCTTTCTTT. Residues: CASIFTGGDTEAFF.

The chain recombines TRBV7-9 with TRBJ2-3, with 11 bases lining up with TRBD2. Germline V gene sequence: CDR1 SEHNR, CDR2 FQNEAQ (reference sequence). The CDR3 spans 16 residues. V shed 5 bases, J shed 8 bases, and the junction held 12 bases outside the gene matches. The CDR3 DNA is TGTGCCAGCAGCCCCCAGACTAGCGGGGTGCAGGTTACGCAGTATTTT. Its protein is CASSPQTSGVQVTQYF.

The chain joins TRBV5-6 to TRBJ1-2, with 8 bases lining up with TRBD1. The CDR3 totals 12 residues. Germline V gene sequence: CDR1 SGHDT, CDR2 YYEEEE. J was trimmed by 7 bases and V by 4 bases; bases with no gene match: 3. Here the CDR3 DNA reads TGTGCCAGCAGCCCAGGGGGCTCTGGCTACACCTTC. It is translated as CASSPGGSGYTF. Supplemented by reference TRBV5-6 and TRBJ1-2, the full variable domain reads DAGVTQSPTHLIKTRGQQVTLRCSPKSGHDTVSWYQQALGQGPQFIFQYYEEEERQRGNFPDRFSGHQFPNYSSELNVNALLLGDSALYLCASSPGGSGYTFGSGTRLTVV.

In nucleotides, the CDR3 is TGTGCCAGTAGTGCCCCCGGGGACTCCACTGAAGCTTTCTTT. It codes for CASSAPGDSTEAFF. This sequence joins TRBV19 and TRBJ1-1, with D possibly TRBD1 on 5 matching bases. This CDR3 has 14 amino acids. Germline assignment: CDR1 LNHDA and CDR2 SQIVND (reference sequence). Trimming removed 5 bases at V and 4 bases at J, with 14 bases between.

The V call is TRBV10-1, the J call TRBJ2-1, with D possibly TRBD2 on 6 matching bases. This CDR3 is 18 amino acids long. CDR1 and CDR2 from the germline V gene are WNHNN and SYGVQD (reference sequence). Deletions cut 6 bases from V and 1 base from J, with 22 bases between. The CDR3 region has the DNA TGCGCCAGCAGCCCCAAACGCGGGATTCATTTGTCCTACAATGAGCAGTTCTTC. This gives the protein CASSPKRGIHLSYNEQFF.

This chain joins TRBV5-4 and TRBJ1-2; the D gene is possibly TRBD1 (5 bases). The CDR3 extends over 14 amino acids. The germline gives CDR1 SGHNT, CDR2 YYREEE (reference sequence). V was trimmed by 1 base and J by 6 bases, leaving 13 bases between them. The DNA for the CDR3 is TGTGCCAGCAGCTTGATGGAAGGGGTGAATGGCTACACCTTC. Translating it yields CASSLMEGVNGYTF.

This rearrangement joins TRBV13 to TRBJ1-1; D is uncertain. This CDR3 is built from 13 residues. Germline V lookup: CDR1 PRHDT, CDR2 FYEKMQ (reference sequence). The V gene lost 3 bases and the J gene lost 4 bases, with 9 bases spanning the gap. The CDR3 DNA is TGTGCCAGCAGCTTGCGGGGATCCACTGAAGCTTTCTTT. Translated, it gives CASSLRGSTEAFF.

The rearrangement joins TRBV27 to TRBJ2-3; 7 bases match TRBD2. CDR3 length: 18 amino acids. The V segment lost 2 bases and the J segment 2 bases; nucleotides outside the gene matches: 13. Germline loops: CDR1 MNHEY, CDR2 SMNVEV (reference sequence). The CDR3 sequence: CASSLTFWAGAVTDTQYF. The DNA for the CDR3 is TGTGCCAGCAGTTTAACGTTTTGGGCGGGAGCGGTCACAGATACGCAGTATTTT.

This clone appeared once. The chain has TRBV29-1 and TRBJ1-1; D is undetermined. The CDR3 is made up of 10 amino acids. The V gene lost 0 bases and the J gene lost 11 bases, with 7 bases spanning the gap. The germline CDR1 and CDR2 sequences are SQVTM and ANQGSEA. The CDR3 DNA follows: TGCAGCGTTGAAGATTACGGGGCTTTCTTT. This sequence encodes CSVEDYGAFF.

The chain combines TRBV2 with TRBJ2-7; possible D gene TRBD2, 5 bases. The ends were cut back, 5 bases at V and 9 bases at J, with 11 bases in the middle. The CDR3 spans 11 residues. Germline V gene lookup returns CDR1 SNHLY and CDR2 FYNNEI. DNA of the CDR3: TGTGCCAGCAGTACCACCCGGGGGCAGTACTTC. Amino acids: CASSTTRGQYF. The whole variable domain, filled in from reference TRBV2 and TRBJ2-7, reads EPEVTQTPSHQVTQMGQEVILRCVPISNHLYFYWYRQILGQKVEFLVSFYNNEISEKSEIFDDQFSVERPDGSNFTLKIRSTKLEDSAMYFCASSTTRGQYFGPGTRLTVT.

V gene TRBV7-2 combines with J gene TRBJ2-7; 7 nucleotides agree with TRBD2. The length of the CDR3 is 14 residues. Germline assignment: CDR1 SGHTA and CDR2 FQGNSA. V shed 5 bases and J 5 bases; nucleotides not matched to a gene: 9. This CDR3 reads CASSLGGTPNEQYF. As DNA, the CDR3 is TGTGCCAGCAGCCTGGGAGGGACTCCTAACGAGCAGTACTTC.

CDR3 nucleotide sequence: TGCGCCAGCAGAGGACAGGCCTTACAAGAGACCCAGTACTTC. Encoded protein: CASRGQALQETQYF. The chain joins TRBV10-2 to TRBJ2-5; 7 bases align to TRBD1. V lost 6 bases, J lost 2 bases, and 6 bases stayed unmatched. The CDR3 runs to 14 residues. Looked up from germline, CDR1 is WSHSY and CDR2 is SAAADI.

The chain links TRBV7-3 to TRBJ2-2; D is unresolved. Germline CDR1 and CDR2: SGHTA and FQGTGA. V lost 5 bases and J 5 bases, leaving 12 bases between the germline ends. The CDR3 length is 14 residues. The DNA of the CDR3 is TGTGCCAGCAGCCCCCAGGTCCGAACCGGGGAGCTGTTTTTT. It yields the protein CASSPQVRTGELFF.